The subject of this entry is one TCR beta chain. Its antigen remains unidentified. All patients relapsed after autologous stem cell transplantation, and brentuximab vedotin exposure varied. Germline CDR1 and CDR2: MNHEY and SMNVEV (reference sequence). The CDR3 consists of 16 residues. V gave up 0 bases and J gave up 1 base, with 12 bases separating them. TCRdb keeps only in-frame clones here, not all; method: immunoSEQ multiplex PCR. The table lists about 110,000 clones, about 89% of them singletons. The entry originates in a study of PD-1 blockade in classical Hodgkin lymphoma. As for the study in general: Nivolumab 3 mg/kg was given intravenously every 2 weeks.

Overall study findings and caveats: Differences between repertoires have undefined causes, possibly disease activity or prior therapy. Some patients began nivolumab under 1 year after ASCT. These patients were excluded from later analyses. By C4D1, CD4+ diversity increased significantly, especially in complete responders.

This chain joins TRBV27 and TRBJ1-1; D is unclear. This sequence originates from a human donor with classical Hodgkin lymphoma. Sequencing was performed on peripheral blood mononuclear cells (PBMCs), taken before the second cycle of nivolumab. The CDR3 nucleotides are TGTGCCAGCAGTTTATCGCGGGCAGACAAGAACACTGAAGCTTTCTTT. Translation: CASSLSRADKNTEAFF.